The source of this T cell receptor beta chain is a study of cytomegalovirus exposure and HLA in healthy donors. The study, taken as a whole, reports: In vitro assays verified that three CMV-associated chains recognized CMV antigens specifically. Common viral pathogens seemed to be connected with several of the most significant clusters, according to a later analysis.

The CDR3 covers 14 residues. V was pared by 2 bases and J by 2 bases, with 0 bases of the junction left unmatched. From germline, CDR1 is KGHSH and CDR2 LQKENI. With respect to this clone: What it binds is not known. This sample also contains other DNA sequences that code for the same CDR3.

Primers included in the PCR were 60 Vbeta and 13 Jbeta primers. Per the authors' pipeline: In a later analysis, roughly 10 million of tens of millions of unique beta chains occurred in at least two donors. The data were produced by immunoSEQ multiplex PCR, yet TCRdb's version contains in-frame clones alone and is incomplete. V and J calls and clone size are as listed in that table; D and trimming were resolved from the DNA. The sample has roughly 90,000 clones; the top ten hold just over 15%. The sequence came from a man between 50 and 59 years old in good health and CMV-seropositive. The chain couples TRBV18 to TRBJ1-5, with 7 bases that match TRBD1. The sample was PBMCs. This CDR3 reads CASSPGTGNQPQHF. DNA of the CDR3: TGTGCCAGCTCACCAGGGACAGGCAATCAGCCCCAGCATTTT.